This T cell receptor (beta chain) was obtained from a study of blood T cell repertoires in COVID-19 (dated by TCRdb to 2020 to 2022). With respect to the entire study: Collaborator samples came from the United States, Italy and Spain and covered acute and convalescent phases of COVID-19. The repertoires were made available in a free public database intended to serve as a resource for research on the immune response to SARS-CoV-2. Subjects who had been exposed to COVID-19, were actively infected with it, or had recovered from it provided the deeply sampled blood TCRbeta repertoires that made up the dataset. Sample metadata almost always included a de-identified subject ID, COVID-19 status, age in years and sex. The prospective study material was composed of cDNA or gDNA derived from T cells, B-cell-depleted T cells, or PBMCs. HLA class I and class II types, where available, came from metadata supplied by the sample provider rather than from assay-based typing. The samples were drawn from two sources: the first 160 participants of the ongoing ImmuneRACE study, and 1,200 or so subjects contributed by 6 global collaborators. Overall study outcomes, separate from this receptor: Clinical and demographic metadata were provided uncurated, with the amount varying by source and participant.

TCRbeta CDR3 regions were amplified from genomic DNA by means of the immunoSEQ Assay, a bias-controlled multiplex PCR. From the authors' description of their analysis: The number of nucleated cells in each sample was estimated from the amplification of reference gene primers within the assay. Sequence reads were collapsed and filtered to measure the absolute abundance of every unique TCRbeta CDR3 rearrangement. Productive Simpson clonality was computed per sample as the square root of Simpson's diversity index over productive rearrangements. TCRdb provides this immuneACCESS table in a form limited to in-frame rearrangements. Some clones are lacking; in checked studies, under half of them reflect an unresolved V gene, and why the rest are absent is not known. The V and J calls and clone size come from that table; D and trimming were worked out from the DNA. A total of tens of thousands of clones appear in this sample, about 86% of them only once. Of the sample, about 4.1% falls within the top ten clones.

Worth noting for this clone: Its antigen is not yet known. No base qualities exist here, and no much larger clone lies one base off it.

Taken from cysteine to phenylalanine, the CDR3 has 15 residues. The kept DNA is CDR3 alone, 45 bases in frame from the first base. CDR1 SGHRS and CDR2 YFSETQ are derived from the germline V gene. At the junction V is shortened by 0 bases and J by 3 bases; bases outside the gene matches: 3. Each collaborating institution followed its own protocols to collect whole blood in K2EDTA tubes. For TCRbeta analysis, collaborators shipped samples as frozen whole blood, isolated PBMCs, or DNA extracted from either of those sample types. The sequence derives from a man older than 75 with active COVID-19. Sequences were obtained from peripheral blood. The V and J genes are TRBV5-1 and TRBJ2-1; 7 central bases correspond to TRBD2. At the DNA level, the sequence is TGCGCCAGCAGCTTGGGGTCTAGCGGCTACAATGAGCAGTTCTTC. This translates into CASSLGSSGYNEQFF.